The rows below give T cell receptor beta chains drawn from one sample of a study of T cells after yellow fever vaccination. From the 5' RACE reads, TCRdb called clonotypes with MiXCR, one entry per CDR3 protein. The sample yields hundreds of thousands of distinct CDR3 sequences, 13% seen once. The material was PBMCs, obtained on the day of the yellow fever booster vaccination. The receptors were gathered from a man aged 25-45 years who received the YFV17D yellow fever vaccine. Both conserved end residues are part of each CDR3. Fields, in order: V gene, clone size, J gene, D gene, CDR3 DNA, CDR3 protein. D genes are given only for firm matches. The listing skips clone size in some rows; elsewhere it reads once, few, many or a size class.

TRBV20-1	NA	TRBJ2-2	NA	TGCAGTGCCCGAGCCCGGGACACATTCACCGGGGAGCTGTTTTTT	CSARARDTFTGELFF
TRBV6-1	few	TRBJ2-6	NA	TGTGCCACCAGATCGGGGAGCCCCGGGGCCAACGTCCTGACTTTC	CATRSGSPGANVLTF
TRBV19	NA	TRBJ2-2	TRBD2	TGTGCCGGTAGTATAGATAGGCCCCTAGCGGGTGACACCGGGGAGCTGTTTTTT	CAGSIDRPLAGDTGELFF
TRBV18	NA	TRBJ2-1	TRBD1	TGTGCCAGCTCACGCGGACAGGGGGTGAATGAGCAGTTCTTC	CASSRGQGVNEQFF
TRBV20-1	NA	TRBJ1-1	NA	TGCAGTGCCCCGTCCGGGTACACTGAAGCTTTCTTT	CSAPSGYTEAFF
TRBV12-3/TRBV12-4	few	TRBJ1-4	NA	TGTGCCAGCGGTTATCGGGAGGATAATGAAAAACTGTTTTTT	CASGYREDNEKLFF
TRBV3-1	NA	TRBJ2-3	NA	TGTGCCAGCAGCCAAAACCGACTAGCAGATACGCAGTATTTT	CASSQNRLADTQYF
TRBV25-1	many	TRBJ2-3	NA	TGTGCCAGCAGTGAATTTAGTCTCACAGATACGCAGTATTTT	CASSEFSLTDTQYF
TRBV28	once	TRBJ2-7	TRBD2	TGTGCCAGCAGGGTAGCGGGAGTACGGGACGAGCAGTACTTC	CASRVAGVRDEQYF
TRBV7-2	few	TRBJ2-3	NA	TGTGCCAGCAGCTTTTGGGCGGGCAGCACAGATACGCAGTATTTT	CASSFWAGSTDTQYF
TRBV5-6	many	TRBJ2-5	TRBD1	TGTGCCAGCAGCTTGGCTAGACAGGGTCAAGAGACCCAGTACTTC	CASSLARQGQETQYF
TRBV7-9	few	TRBJ2-2	NA	TGTGCCAGCAGCTTAGTCGGCTCGGAACAAACCGGGGAGCTGTTTTTT	CASSLVGSEQTGELFF
TRBV10-3	NA	TRBJ2-1	TRBD2	TGTGCCATCAGTCTAGCGGAAAACAATGAGCAGTTCTTC	CAISLAENNEQFF
TRBV24-1	NA	TRBJ2-2	TRBD1	TGTGCCACCAGTGACTGGGACAGGGGAGGCGGGGAGCTGTTTTTT	CATSDWDRGGGELFF
TRBV19	few	TRBJ2-1	TRBD2	TGTGCCAGTAGTCCCCTAGCGGTGGGCTACAATGAGCAGTTCTTC	CASSPLAVGYNEQFF
TRBV7-8	few	TRBJ2-7	TRBD2	TGTGCCAGCAGCGCCCAGTGGCGGGAGGCCCACGAGCAGTACTTC	CASSAQWREAHEQYF
TRBV5-5	NA	TRBJ2-1	NA	TGTGCCAGCAGCTTGCGCGGGTCCTCCCCCGATGAGCAGTTCTTC	CASSLRGSSPDEQFF
TRBV30	few	TRBJ1-4	NA	TGTGCCTGGAGTAAGACCCTCTCAACTAATGAAAAACTGTTTTTT	CAWSKTLSTNEKLFF
TRBV7-7	NA	TRBJ2-7	NA	TGTGCTAGCAGCTTAGCAAAGGGGAACGAGCAGTACTTC	CASSLAKGNEQYF
TRBV18	NA	TRBJ2-3	NA	TGTGCCAGCTCACCCGTTAGAACCAGCACAGATACGCAGTATTTT	CASSPVRTSTDTQYF
TRBV30	few	TRBJ2-2	NA	TGTGCCTGGAGGCCACCCACCTCCATTACCTACACCGGGGAGCTGTTTTTT	CAWRPPTSITYTGELFF
TRBV20-1	many	TRBJ2-3	TRBD2	TGCAGTGCTAGAGATCTCACTAGCGGGAGGGCCAGTTTCACAGATACGCAGTATTTT	CSARDLTSGRASFTDTQYF
TRBV28	NA	TRBJ2-7	TRBD1	TGTGCCAGCAGTGGATTCGAAGGGGGCAGCGAGCAGTACTTC	CASSGFEGGSEQYF
TRBV29-1	many	TRBJ2-3	TRBD2	TGCAGCGTAGCGGGAAAGGGATCAAGCACAGATACGCAGTATTTT	CSVAGKGSSTDTQYF
TRBV6-1	few	TRBJ2-3	NA	TGTGCCAGCAGTGAAAGCGGTATCACAGATACGCAGTATTTT	CASSESGITDTQYF
TRBV5-6	few	TRBJ2-2	NA	TGTGCCAGCAGCTTGTTCAGGGCTTACACCGGGGAGCTGTTTTTT	CASSLFRAYTGELFF
TRBV6-1	few	TRBJ2-5	NA	TGTGCCAGCAGTGAAGGGACACTTCAGGAGACCCAGTACTTC	CASSEGTLQETQYF
TRBV20-1	NA	TRBJ2-7	TRBD2	TGCAGTGCTGAGCGGGAGGGCGACTACGAGCAGTACTTC	CSAEREGDYEQYF
TRBV9	NA	TRBJ2-7	NA	TGTGCCAGCAGCGTAGCGGACGGCGGAGCCTACGAGCAGTACTTC	CASSVADGGAYEQYF
TRBV2	NA	TRBJ2-7	NA	TGTGCCAGCGGGACAGCAGAGACTAGAGACGCCTACGAGCAGTACTTC	CASGTAETRDAYEQYF
TRBV28	few	TRBJ2-7	TRBD1	TGTGCCAGCAGTTTCGGACAGGGCGGGTTCGAGCAGTACTTC	CASSFGQGGFEQYF
TRBV27	few	TRBJ2-1	NA	TGTGCCAGCAGTTTATATGGGGGCGGGCGGAGTTCCTACAATGAGCAGTTCTTC	CASSLYGGGRSSYNEQFF
TRBV9	few	TRBJ1-3	TRBD1	TGTGCCAGCAGCGTAGGGGACAGCTCTGGAAACACCATATATTTT	CASSVGDSSGNTIYF